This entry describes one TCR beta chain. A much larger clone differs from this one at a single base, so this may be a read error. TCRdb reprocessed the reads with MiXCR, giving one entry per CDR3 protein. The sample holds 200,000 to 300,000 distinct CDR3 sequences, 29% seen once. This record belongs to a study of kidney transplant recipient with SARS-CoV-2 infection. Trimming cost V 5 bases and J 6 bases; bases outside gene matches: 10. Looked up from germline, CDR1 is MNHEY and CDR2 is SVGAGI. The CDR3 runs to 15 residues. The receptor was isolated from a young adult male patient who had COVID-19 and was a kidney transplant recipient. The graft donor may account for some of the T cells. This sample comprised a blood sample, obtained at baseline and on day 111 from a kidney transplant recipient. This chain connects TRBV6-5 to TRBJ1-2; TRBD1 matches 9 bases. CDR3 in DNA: TGTGCCAGCAGTAGGACAGGGGAAGCGATCGATGGCTACACCTTC. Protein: CASSRTGEAIDGYTF.